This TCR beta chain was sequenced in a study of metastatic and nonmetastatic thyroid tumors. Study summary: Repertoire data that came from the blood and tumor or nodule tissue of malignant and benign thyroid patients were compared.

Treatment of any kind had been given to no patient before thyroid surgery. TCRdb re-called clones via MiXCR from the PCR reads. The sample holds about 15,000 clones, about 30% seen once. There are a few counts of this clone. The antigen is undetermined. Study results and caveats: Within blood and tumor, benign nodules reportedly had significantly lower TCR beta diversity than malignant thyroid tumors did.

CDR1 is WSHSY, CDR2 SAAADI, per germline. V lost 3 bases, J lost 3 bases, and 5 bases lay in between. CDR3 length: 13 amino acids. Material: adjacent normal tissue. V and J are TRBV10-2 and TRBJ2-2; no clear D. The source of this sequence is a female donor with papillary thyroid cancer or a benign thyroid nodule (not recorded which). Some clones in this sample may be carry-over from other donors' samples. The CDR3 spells CASSDVYTGELFF. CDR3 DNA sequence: TGCGCCAGCAGTGACGTGTACACCGGGGAGCTGTTTTTT.